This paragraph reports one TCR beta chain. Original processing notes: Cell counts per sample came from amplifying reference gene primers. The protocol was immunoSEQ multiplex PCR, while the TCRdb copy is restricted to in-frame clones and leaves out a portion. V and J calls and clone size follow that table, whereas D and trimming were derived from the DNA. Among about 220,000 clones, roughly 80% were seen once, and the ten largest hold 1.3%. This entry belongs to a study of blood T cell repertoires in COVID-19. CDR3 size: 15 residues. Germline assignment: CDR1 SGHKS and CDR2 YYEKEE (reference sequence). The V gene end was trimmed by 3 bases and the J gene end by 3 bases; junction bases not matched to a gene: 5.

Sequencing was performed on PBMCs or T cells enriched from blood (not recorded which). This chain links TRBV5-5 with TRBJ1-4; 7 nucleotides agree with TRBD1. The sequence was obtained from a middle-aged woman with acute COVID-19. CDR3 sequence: CASSWGQRANEKLFF. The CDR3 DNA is TGTGCCAGCAGCTGGGGACAGAGGGCTAATGAAAAACTGTTTTTT. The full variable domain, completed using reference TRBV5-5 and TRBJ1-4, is DAGVTQSPTHLIKTRGQQVTLRCSPISGHKSVSWYQQVLGQGPQFIFQYYEKEERGRGNFPDRFSARQFPNYSSELNVNALLLGDSALYLCASSWGQRANEKLFFGSGTQLSVL.